The 16 T cell receptor beta chains given below trace back to one sample, sequenced in a study of cytomegalovirus exposure and HLA in healthy donors. PCR was performed using 60 Vbeta and 13 Jbeta primers. The data were produced by immunoSEQ multiplex PCR, yet TCRdb's version contains in-frame clones alone and is incomplete. Among 110,000 or so clones listed, 70% to 90% were seen once. Sequencing was performed on PBMCs. The receptors come from a man aged 35 to 55 in good health and CMV-seronegative.

The CDR3 is CASRRLAGLYEQYF. The CDR3 DNA follows: TGTGCCAGCAGACGACTAGCGGGCCTCTACGAGCAGTACTTC. The rearrangement uses TRBV27 and TRBJ2-7; 10 bases are a match to TRBD2. Germline V gene lookup returns CDR1 MNHEY and CDR2 SMNVEV (reference sequence). This CDR3 is 14 amino acids long. J gave up 3 bases and V 6 bases, and 5 bases lay outside the gene matches.

Only a few counts were recorded for this clone. J is TRBJ2-5 and V is TRBV5-5; D is possibly TRBD1 (6 bases). Germline V gives CDR1 SGHKS, CDR2 YYEKEE (reference sequence). V shed 2 bases and J shed 0 bases, with 11 bases lying between them. The length of the CDR3 is 15 residues. The CDR3 DNA reads TGTGCCAGCAGCTTCCGGGACACCAACCAAGAGACCCAGTACTTC. Amino acid sequence: CASSFRDTNQETQYF.

This clone occurred once. This rearrangement joins TRBV7-3 to TRBJ1-1; 7 nucleotides match TRBD1. The CDR3 extends over 13 amino acids. Trimming at V came to 5 bases and at J to 7 bases, leaving 7 bases not matched to a gene. Germline V gene lookup returns CDR1 SGHTA and CDR2 FQGTGA. The CDR3 DNA reads as TGTGCCAGCAGCGTCGGGACAGTCAGTGAAGCTTTCTTT. Its protein is CASSVGTVSEAFF.

This clone was seen only a few times. This sequence joins TRBV2 and TRBJ2-7; perhaps TRBD2 as D (7 bases). V lost 5 bases and J 0 bases, leaving 20 bases between the germline ends. The germline CDR1 and CDR2 sequences are SNHLY and FYNNEI. This CDR3 region has 17 residues. CDR3 protein: CASSWGGGGHTSYEQYF. The CDR3 coding sequence is TGTGCCAGCAGTTGGGGTGGCGGGGGCCATACCTCCTACGAGCAGTACTTC.

V is TRBV7-9 and J is TRBJ1-5; TRBD1 matches at 8 bases. CDR1 is SEHNR and CDR2 is FQNEAQ in the germline V gene (reference sequence). The CDR3 runs to 12 residues. V dropped 10 bases and J dropped 3; count of bases not matched to a gene: 2. This CDR3 reads CATGGYNQPQHF. For the CDR3, the DNA is TGTGCCACAGGGGGCTACAATCAGCCCCAGCATTTT.

The chain joins TRBV6-1 to TRBJ1-3; TRBD1 aligns across 8 bases. Per germline, CDR1 MNHNS and CDR2 SASEGT. V lost 5 bases, J lost 0 bases, and 3 bases stayed unmatched. CDR3 length equals 15 residues. The CDR3 loop reads CASSSDRVSGNTIYF. The DNA of the CDR3 is TGTGCCAGCAGTTCGGACAGGGTCTCTGGAAACACCATATATTTT.

V and J are TRBV30 and TRBJ2-2; D gene ambiguous. The V and J ends lost 2 bases and 6 bases respectively, with 10 bases between them. The CDR3 length is 13 residues. In germline, CDR1 is GTSNPN, CDR2 SVGIG (reference sequence). CDR3 amino acids: CAWSPHYPGELFF. The DNA of the CDR3 is TGTGCCTGGAGTCCCCACTATCCCGGGGAGCTGTTTTTT.

The rearrangement links TRBV19 to TRBJ1-4, with D unresolved. The CDR3 extends over 16 amino acids. CDR1 LNHDA and CDR2 SQIVND come from the germline V gene (reference sequence). V lost 5 bases, J lost 3 bases, and 16 bases lay in between. The CDR3 loop reads CASSPRRVLANEKLFF. The CDR3 nucleotides are TGTGCCAGTAGTCCAAGGAGGGTTCTAGCTAATGAAAAACTGTTTTTT.

CDR3 bases: TGCGCCAGCAACGGAGAACAGGGGTCGAACACTGAAGCTTTCTTT. Encoded protein: CASNGEQGSNTEAFF. The chain links TRBV5-1 to TRBJ1-1; 7 nucleotides line up with TRBD1. Germline CDR1 is SGHRS and CDR2 is YFSETQ. J lost 1 base, V lost 6 bases, and 9 bases had no gene match. The CDR3 has 15 residues.

The chain joins TRBV27 to TRBJ1-1; unclear D gene. In germline, CDR1 is MNHEY, CDR2 SMNVEV (reference sequence). This CDR3 comprises 13 residues. Trimming removed 8 bases at V and 3 bases at J, with 13 bases between. The CDR3 sequence: CASRVRSDTEAFF. For the CDR3, the DNA is TGTGCCAGCCGGGTTAGGAGCGACACTGAAGCTTTCTTT.

This clone was seen only once. The germline gene is not matched at one end of the junction; a read error may be the cause. This rearrangement joins TRBV6-6 to TRBJ2-3; 8 nucleotides agree with TRBD2. Germline V CDR1 and CDR2: MNHNY, SVGAGI (reference sequence). The CDR3 has 15 residues. The CDR3 DNA is TGTGCCTGCAGTCCCCCCCAGCGGGGGACAGATACGCAGTATTTT. Translation gives CACSPPQRGTDTQYF.

The rearrangement joins TRBV7-2 to TRBJ1-2; 12 bases are shared with TRBD1. The V segment lost 3 bases and the J segment 8 bases; nucleotides outside the gene matches: 4. The CDR3 is 14 residues long. The V gene's germline CDR1 is SGHTA and CDR2 FQGNSA. CDR3 region: CASSLGQGAEGYTF. In nucleotides, the CDR3 is TGTGCCAGCAGCTTGGGACAGGGGGCTGAGGGCTACACCTTC.

The chain is built from TRBV6-5 and TRBJ1-2; TRBD1 matches 7 bases. V lost 7 bases and J lost 6; bases outside the gene matches: 8. The CDR3 has 13 amino acids. Looked up from germline, CDR1 is MNHEY and CDR2 is SVGAGI. Here the CDR3 DNA reads TGTGCCAGCACCTCGGTCCAGGGGGATGGCTACACCTTC. Translation: CASTSVQGDGYTF.

Points on this clone: A junction boundary mismatches the germline segment, possibly from a read error. The V call is TRBV18, the J call TRBJ2-7, with TRBD1 identical over 9 bases. This CDR3 contains 17 residues. CDR1 is KGHSH, CDR2 LQKENI, per germline. CDR3 DNA: TGTGCCAGCTCCCCACTGGGAGGGGGACAGGGAGCCTACGAGCAGTACTTC. Translated: CASSPLGGGQGAYEQYF.

The chain links TRBV29-1 to TRBJ2-7; no definite D call. Per germline, CDR1 SQVTM and CDR2 ANQGSEA. V shed 7 bases and J shed 5 bases, with 15 bases lying between them. CDR3 length: 12 amino acids. The CDR3 is CSATGFSNEQYF. DNA for the CDR3: TGCAGCGCCACCGGGTTCAGCAACGAGCAGTACTTC.

V gene TRBV14 combines with J gene TRBJ2-5; 8 nucleotides match TRBD2. Looked up from germline, CDR1 is SGHDN and CDR2 is FVKESK. This CDR3 has 15 residues. Germline trimming cut 5 bases from V and 2 bases from J; bases unmatched to any gene: 7. In DNA form, the CDR3 reads TGTGCCAGCAGCTTAAGGACTAGCTATCAAGAGACCCAGTACTTC. Translating it yields CASSLRTSYQETQYF.